This TCR beta chain originates from a study of identical twins. TCRdb re-derived calls from the 5' RACE reads in MiXCR, one entry per CDR3 protein. The sample carries 1.5 million to 2 million distinct CDR3 sequences, about 30% recorded once. At least ten counts were recorded for this clonotype. Trimming stripped 2 bases from V and 3 bases from J, with 14 bases between. The germline gives CDR1 MGHDK, CDR2 SYGVNS. The length of the CDR3 is 15 residues. The chain couples TRBV25-1 to TRBJ2-7; D gene uncertain. The specimen was cord blood. This receptor was obtained from a newborn girl in good health. The CDR3 loop reads CASSEIGPLSYEQYF. The CDR3 bases are TGTGCCAGCAGTGAAATCGGCCCCCTAAGCTACGAGCAGTACTTC.